This T cell receptor (beta chain) was identified during a study of identical twins. With 5 bases removed from V and 1 base from J, the gap between germline ends came to 14 bases. The CDR3 length is 16 residues. Germline CDR1 reads SGHAT; CDR2 reads FQNNGV. Each donor (without exception) was a healthy Caucasian. General observations from the study: Twin pairs had excess sharing that was weaker in beta out-of-frame sequences. Insertions ran lower in abundant cord blood beta clonotypes, though not in memory repertoires.

Comment on this clonotype: Antigen: not known.

TCRdb re-called the 5' RACE reads through MiXCR, storing one row per CDR3 protein. The repertoire holds more than 650,000 distinct CDR3 sequences, with approximately 6.1% as singletons. Sequences were obtained from naive T cells sorted from blood. This rearrangement joins TRBV11-2 to TRBJ2-2, with D hard to call. The TCR comes from a young man in good health. CDR3 nucleotides: TGTGCCAGCAGCCCCCCAATGGGTCTGAACACCGGGGAGCTGTTTTTT. It specifies CASSPPMGLNTGELFF.